Detailed here is one TCR beta chain. The data stem from a study of blood T cell repertoires in COVID-19. Study information: T cells, B-cell-depleted T cells, or PBMCs supplied cDNA or gDNA.

Authors' methods: Amplification of reference gene primers provided the estimated nucleated cell counts. Here immunoSEQ multiplex PCR was the method, and the copy in TCRdb shows in-frame clones only, minus some. That table supplies the V and J calls and clone size; D and trimming were determined from the DNA. The sample carries some 240,000 clones, 84% recorded once. CDR3 length: 16 amino acids. From germline, CDR1 is PRHDT and CDR2 FYEKMQ (reference sequence). After removal of 5 bases from V and 2 bases from J, the junction contained 7 bases not matched to a gene. This sequence was found in a man aged 50 to 60 who had recovered from COVID-19. The rearrangement uses TRBV13 and TRBJ2-2, with 8 bases that match TRBD2. Material: PBMCs or T cells enriched from blood (not recorded which). The CDR3 bases are TGTGCCAGCAGCCCGGGGGGGGCCGCAAACACCGGGGAGCTGTTTTTT. Protein product: CASSPGGAANTGELFF.